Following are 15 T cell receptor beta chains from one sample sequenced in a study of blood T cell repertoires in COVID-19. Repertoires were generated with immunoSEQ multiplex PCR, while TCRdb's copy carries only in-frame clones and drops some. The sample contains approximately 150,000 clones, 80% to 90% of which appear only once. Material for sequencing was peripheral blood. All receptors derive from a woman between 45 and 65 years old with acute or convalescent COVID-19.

The CDR3 region has the DNA TGTGCCAGCAGCTCCCGACGGCAGGGATTCGGTTCACCCCTCCACTTT. It codes for CASSSRRQGFGSPLHF. The rearrangement links TRBV7-9 to TRBJ1-6, with a weak D call TRBD1 (5 bases). The germline V and J ends were trimmed by 4 bases and 9 bases, with 19 bases remaining between them. The germline CDR1 and CDR2 sequences are SEHNR and FQNEAQ (reference sequence). The CDR3 sequence is 16 residues long.

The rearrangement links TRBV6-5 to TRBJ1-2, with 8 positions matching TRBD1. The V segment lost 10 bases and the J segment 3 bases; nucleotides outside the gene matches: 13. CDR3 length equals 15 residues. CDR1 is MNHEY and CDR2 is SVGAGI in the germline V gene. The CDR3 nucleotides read TGTGCCACCCGCCCATCAGGGGGCGCGGACTATGGCTACACCTTC. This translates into CATRPSGGADYGYTF.

The CDR3 sequence is CASSSPAGLNTGELFF. The CDR3 DNA is TGTGCCAGTAGTTCCCCTGCGGGTCTGAACACCGGGGAGCTGTTTTTT. The V gene is TRBV19, the J gene TRBJ2-2, with D possibly being TRBD2 (5 bases). Trimming removed 5 bases at V and 1 base at J, with 14 bases between. Germline CDR1 reads LNHDA; CDR2 reads SQIVND (reference sequence). The CDR3 has 16 residues.

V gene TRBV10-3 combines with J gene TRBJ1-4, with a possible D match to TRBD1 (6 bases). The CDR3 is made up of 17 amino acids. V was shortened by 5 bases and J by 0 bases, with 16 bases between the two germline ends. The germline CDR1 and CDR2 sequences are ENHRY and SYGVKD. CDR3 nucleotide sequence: TGTGCCATCAGTCTGGGGCAGGGGCTAGCAACTAATGAAAAACTGTTTTTT. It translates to CAISLGQGLATNEKLFF.

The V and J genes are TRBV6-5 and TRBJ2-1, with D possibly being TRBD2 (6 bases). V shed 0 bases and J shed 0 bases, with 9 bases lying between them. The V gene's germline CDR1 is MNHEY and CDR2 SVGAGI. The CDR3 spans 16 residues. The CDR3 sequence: CASSYSPAGSYNEQFF. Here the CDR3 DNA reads TGTGCCAGCAGTTACTCGCCAGCGGGCTCCTACAATGAGCAGTTCTTC.

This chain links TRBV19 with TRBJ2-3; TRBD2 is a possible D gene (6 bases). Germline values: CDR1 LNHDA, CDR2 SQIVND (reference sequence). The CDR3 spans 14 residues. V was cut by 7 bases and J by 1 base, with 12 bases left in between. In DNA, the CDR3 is TGTGCCAGTACCCCACCGGGGGGCACAGATACGCAGTATTTT. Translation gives CASTPPGGTDTQYF.

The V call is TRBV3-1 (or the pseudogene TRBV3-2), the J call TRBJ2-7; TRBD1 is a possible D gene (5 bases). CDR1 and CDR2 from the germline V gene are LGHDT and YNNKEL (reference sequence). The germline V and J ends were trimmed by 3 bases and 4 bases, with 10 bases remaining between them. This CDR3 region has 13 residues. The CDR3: CASSQNRIYEQYF. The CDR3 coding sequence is TGTGCCAGCAGCCAGAACAGGATTTACGAGCAGTACTTC.

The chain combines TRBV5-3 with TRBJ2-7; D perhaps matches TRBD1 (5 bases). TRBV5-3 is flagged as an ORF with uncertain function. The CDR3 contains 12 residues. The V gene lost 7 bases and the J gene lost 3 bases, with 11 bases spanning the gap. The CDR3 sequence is CARDSQSYEQYF. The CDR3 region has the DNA TGTGCCAGAGACAGCCAAAGCTACGAGCAGTACTTC.

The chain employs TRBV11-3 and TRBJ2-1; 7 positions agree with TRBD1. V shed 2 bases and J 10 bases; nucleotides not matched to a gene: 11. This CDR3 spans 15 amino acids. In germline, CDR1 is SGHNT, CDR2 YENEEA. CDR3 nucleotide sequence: TGTGCCAGCAGCTTATTCATGACAGGGACAAAGGAGCAGTTCTTC. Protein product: CASSLFMTGTKEQFF.

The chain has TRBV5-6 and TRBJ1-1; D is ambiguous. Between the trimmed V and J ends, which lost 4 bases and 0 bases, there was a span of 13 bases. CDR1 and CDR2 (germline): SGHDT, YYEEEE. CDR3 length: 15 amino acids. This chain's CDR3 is CASSPMVRMNTEAFF. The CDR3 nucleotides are TGTGCCAGCAGCCCAATGGTGAGGATGAACACTGAAGCTTTCTTT.

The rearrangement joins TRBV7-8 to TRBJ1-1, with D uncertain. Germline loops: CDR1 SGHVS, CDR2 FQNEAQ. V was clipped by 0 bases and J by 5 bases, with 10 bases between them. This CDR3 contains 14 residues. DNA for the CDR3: TGTGCCAGCAGCTTAGCTCGGGGTTGGACTGAAGCTTTCTTT. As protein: CASSLARGWTEAFF.

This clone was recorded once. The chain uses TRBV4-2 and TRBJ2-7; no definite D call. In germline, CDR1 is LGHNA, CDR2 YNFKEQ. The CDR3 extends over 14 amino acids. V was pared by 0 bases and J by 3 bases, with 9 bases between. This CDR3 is CASSQEWLNYEQYF. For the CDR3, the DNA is TGTGCCAGCAGCCAAGAGTGGCTTAACTACGAGCAGTACTTC.

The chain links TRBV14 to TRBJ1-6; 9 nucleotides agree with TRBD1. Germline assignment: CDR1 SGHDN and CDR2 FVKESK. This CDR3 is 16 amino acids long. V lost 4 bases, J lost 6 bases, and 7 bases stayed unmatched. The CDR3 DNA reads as TGTGCCAGCAGCCCCGGGACAGGGAGATTTAATTCACCCCTCCACTTT. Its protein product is CASSPGTGRFNSPLHF.

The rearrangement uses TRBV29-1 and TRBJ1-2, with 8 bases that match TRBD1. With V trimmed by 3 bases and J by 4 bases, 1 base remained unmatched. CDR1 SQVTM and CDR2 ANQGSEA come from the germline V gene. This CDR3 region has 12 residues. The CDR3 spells CSVDRGLYGYTF. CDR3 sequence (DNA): TGCAGCGTTGACAGGGGGCTCTATGGCTACACCTTC. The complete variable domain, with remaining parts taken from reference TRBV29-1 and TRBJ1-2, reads SAVISQKPSRDICQRGTSLTIQCQVDSQVTMMFWYRQQPGQSLTLIATANQGSEATYESGFVIDKFPISRPNLTFSTLTVSNMSPEDSSIYLCSVDRGLYGYTFGSGTRLTVV.

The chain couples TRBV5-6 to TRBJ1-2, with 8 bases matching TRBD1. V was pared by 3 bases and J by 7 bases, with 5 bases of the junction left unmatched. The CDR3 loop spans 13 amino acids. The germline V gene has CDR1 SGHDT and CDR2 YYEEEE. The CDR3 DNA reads TGTGCCAGCAGCTCGACAGGGGTTGGTGGCTACACCTTC. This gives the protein CASSSTGVGGYTF. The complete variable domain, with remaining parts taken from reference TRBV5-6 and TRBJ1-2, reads DAGVTQSPTHLIKTRGQQVTLRCSPKSGHDTVSWYQQALGQGPQFIFQYYEEEERQRGNFPDRFSGHQFPNYSSELNVNALLLGDSALYLCASSSTGVGGYTFGSGTRLTVV.